This T cell receptor beta chain was profiled in a study of vaccination and CD4 T cells after COVID-19 (dated by TCRdb to 2022 to 2024). Study-level background: Convalescent patients had a positive SARS-CoV-2 result on nasal swab PCR, and of these patients, several had mild disease and one had severe disease. Participants got two doses of the Pfizer-BioNTech BNT162b2 vaccine (n=8) or two doses of the Moderna mRNA-1273 vaccine (n=2). As controls, cultures received a CEFX viral epitope pool (the positive control), an HIV-1 Nef peptide pool (the negative control), or no peptide at all. Post-COVID blood samples from convalescent patients were collected a median of roughly 100 days after diagnosis, with a range of roughly 30 to 170 days. Six males and four females were included in the convalescent cohort, with two Hispanic individuals, seven Caucasians, two Asians and one multiracial person represented. The time from the second vaccine dose to post-vaccine blood sampling had a median of roughly 77 days and ranged from roughly 12 to 241 days. For stimulating the cultures, overlapping spike peptide pools were used, derived from SARS-CoV-2 as well as from the common cold coronaviruses HCoV-NL63, HCoV-OC43 and HCoV-229E. The spike-specific CD4+ TCR repertoire was compared before and after mRNA vaccination in 10 COVID-19 convalescent patients and a handful of infection-naive healthy vaccine recipients. Overall study outcomes, separate from this receptor: The study included relatively few convalescent patients and did not analyze early timepoints after natural infection. Nearly all vaccine-specific clones in convalescent patients (304 of 307) were mono-reactive for SARS-CoV-2 spike rather than cross-reactive with common cold coronaviruses. An increase in the median number of SARS-CoV-2-reactive clonotypes from 20 to 25 after infection to 38 after vaccination was observed, but the change was not found to be significant. In convalescent patients, a median roughly 88% of post-vaccine SARS-CoV-2-reactive clones were detected only after vaccination, suggesting vaccine-specific priming.

Libraries were built with PCR. TCR sequencing of DNA from cultured CD4+ T cells used the Oncomine TCR Beta short-read assay at the Johns Hopkins FTIC core. The QIAamp micro DNA kit was used to extract genomic DNA from the cultured CD4+ T cells. Oncomine TCR Beta libraries from cultured CD4+ T cells were pooled with unique dual indexes and sequenced on an Illumina iSeq 100. In the source study's methods: Non-productive sequences were filtered out, and CDR3s that did not start with C, did not end with F or W, or were shorter than 7 amino acids were discarded. The MANAFEST web application identified antigen-specific clonotypes by comparing peptide-stimulated wells against reference wells and other culture wells. For a clone to be called positive, the clone needed an FDR below 0.05, an odds ratio above 5, and a productive frequency above 0.1% in at least two of three replicate wells. Clonotypes that were significantly expanded in both SARS-CoV-2 spike wells and at least one common cold coronavirus spike condition were defined as cross-reactive. CDR3 homology was assessed with Levenshtein distances (stringdist) and unrooted phylogenetic trees (ape) in R version 3.6.1. Clones were called with MiXCR by TCRdb after fastp trimmed the public reads at Q25, and only in-frame beta chains were retained. Here each entry gathers all rows of one CDR3 protein and keeps the most common genes and DNA. TCRdb's processing, not the authors' own work, is the source of the V and J calls. The sample profile shows around 19,000 distinct CDR3 sequences; more than 50% of them were found once. The top ten clones comprise roughly 15% of the sample.

CDR1 and CDR2 are read off the germline V gene as SGHTA and FQGNSA. From its cysteine to its phenylalanine, the CDR3 spans 16 amino acids. The kept DNA is CDR3 alone, 48 bases in frame from the first base. The treatment or condition tag for this specimen amounts to: approximately 9-day PBMC culture with coronavirus spike peptide pools or control peptides (ViraFEST assay). The study used the ViraFEST assay, which expanded antigen-specific T cells with peptide pools and then identified expanded clonotypes by TCR sequencing. The convalescent patients' positive SARS-CoV-2 PCR tests were from March to December 2020, which was before the Alpha, Beta and Delta variants emerged in the United States. Each well held 2.2 million or so PBMCs cultured with around 10 ug/ml peptide pools in IMDM containing around 5.5% human AB serum and 7.5 to 10 IU/ml IL-2. On days 3 and 7, half of the culture medium was replaced with fresh IL-2-containing medium. CD4+ T cells were isolated after about nine days of culture through negative selection using the EasySep CD4+ T cell isolation kit. Ficoll-Paque Plus gradient centrifugation was used to isolate PBMCs from whole blood, and the isolated PBMCs were then either used fresh or cryopreserved at -140C. In general, triplicate wells were set up for every culture condition.

Points on this clonotype: The antigen this receptor binds is unknown. One end of the junction fails to match germline, which may point to a read error.

The TCR sequence derives from a human donor who had recovered from COVID-19. Recombination linked TRBV7-2 to TRBJ1-6; perhaps TRBD1 is the D gene, with 6 bases matching. Sequencing was performed on CD4+ T cells from blood, cultured in vitro, taken before SARS-CoV-2 vaccination. The CDR3 region: CASRLTGSSYNSPLHF. The nucleotide sequence is TGTGCCAGCCGCTTAACAGGGAGCTCCTATAATTCACCCCTCCACTTT.